This T cell receptor (beta chain) was obtained from a study of blood T cells in healthy people across ages (dated by TCRdb to between 2014 and 2017). Context from the whole study: Template switching captured roughly one uniquely barcoded TCR beta cDNA molecule per two T cells in model experiments. The donors were split into four age groups: young (average around 15 years), middle-aged (39), aged (roughly 65) and long-lived (approximately 80). Using deep sequencing normalized with unique cDNA molecular identifiers, the study measured how TCR beta repertoire diversity changes with age. To avoid experimental bias, donors of different ages were spread randomly across the sequencing lanes. For two donors (one aged 18 to 30 and one aged 80 or older), the study analyzed two additional independent replicas of 1 million unique cDNA reads from the same blood draw.

In the case of this clonotype: It lacks a known antigen. No per-base quality is available; no much larger clone lies one base away.

The roughly 42 donors, aged about 6 to 100 years, were systemically healthy Caucasian individuals from Russia. Each donor gave ten milliliters of peripheral blood, drawn into EDTA-treated Vacutainer tubes. Ficoll-Paque density-gradient centrifugation was used to isolate PBMCs, with at least 6.5 million per sample. Total RNA, at least 6 micrograms per sample, was extracted from PBMCs with Trizol reagent. For every donor, an aliquot of PBMCs went through flow cytometry to measure the percentages of naive CD45RAhigh/CD27high T cells. CDR1 and CDR2 are drawn from the germline V gene: MNHNS, SASEGT. The cysteine opens and the phenylalanine closes a CDR3 of 16 amino acids. This entry keeps only the CDR3 DNA: 48 bases, framed from base 1. The trim is 4 bases for V and 3 bases for J, with a gap of 16 bases between the germline ends. The method was 5' RACE. Sequencing was performed on an Illumina HiSeq 2500. A second PCR of roughly 7 to 11 cycles was performed with a sample-barcoded 5' primer and a J-beta primer mix. A unique molecular identifier was introduced onto each TCR beta cDNA molecule by a template-switch 5' adaptor carrying 12 random nucleotides. Each sample yielded at least 2.5 million CDR3-containing paired-end reads. All of the RNA was converted into first-strand cDNA using the Mint cDNA synthesis kit, with a TRBC-specific oligonucleotide serving as the primer. Following uracil-DNA glycosylase treatment, a first 18-cycle PCR with universal primers M1SS and BC2_uni_R was performed on all cDNA. On the study's bioinformatics: For normalization, 1 million high-quality reads were randomly selected from each sample, with every read carrying a distinct molecular identifier. Reads sharing molecular identifiers were discarded rather than binned into consensus sequences. MiTCR, with a Q25 quality threshold and the strictest error-elimination algorithm, was used for CDR3 identification, clonotype clustering and error correction. A nonparametric unseen species model with Euler transformation was used to estimate lower-bound total TCR beta diversity. TCRdb reworked the public reads: Q25 trimming with fastp, MiXCR clone assembly, productive beta chains retained. Rows merge per CDR3 protein into single entries with the most common DNA and genes. TCRdb assigned the V and J calls; the authors' analysis was not used. The sample includes roughly 830,000 distinct CDR3 sequences, with around two thirds observed a single time. Jointly, the top ten make up about 27% of the sample.

Study-wide findings and limitations: Observed TCR beta diversity per million T cells fell roughly linearly with age, and a significant reduction was already apparent by age around 40. Because donor CMV infection status was unknown, age-related changes in expanded clonotypes were potentially confounded. There was a strong correlation between observed TCR beta diversity and the percentage of naive T cells measured by flow cytometry. The long-lived group showed more naive CD4+ T cells, fewer expanded clones and increased TCR diversity than the aged group, suggesting age selection. Bulk unsorted PBMC profiling prevented conclusive comparison of naive and antigen-experienced compartments. Estimates of total diversity based on one million sequenced T cells were regarded as lower bounds and as underestimates.

Recombination linked TRBV6-1 to TRBJ1-5, with no confident D gene call. Source material: blood. This clonotype was obtained from a man aged 25 to 45 in good health. The CDR3 has the sequence CASSALADALNQPQHF. In nucleotides, the sequence is TGTGCCAGCAGTGCTCTCGCGGACGCCCTCAATCAGCCCCAGCATTTT.